Listed below are T cell receptor beta chains from one sample, sequenced in a study of regulatory T cells in long-lasting Graves disease. Via MiXCR, TCRdb re-called the multiplex PCR reads, giving one row per CDR3 protein. Of roughly 470,000 distinct CDR3 sequences in the sample, roughly 20% were seen once. Source: peripheral blood mononuclear cells (PBMCs), taken when the disease was refractory, from a patient treated with antithyroid drugs. These receptors were taken from a female donor with Graves disease. Both conserved end residues are trimmed from each CDR3.

>TRBJ2-7|TRBV6-9
ASSYDGSPYYEQY
>TRBJ2-7|TRBV27
ASRYSYEQY
>TRBJ2-5|TRBV19
ASSMVGETQY
>TRBJ1-5|TRBV6-2/TRBV6-3
ASSYTLNQPQH
>TRBJ2-7|TRBV3-1
ASSQGWASGTYEQY
>TRBJ2-1|TRBV12-3/TRBV12-4
ASSPGDKVGNEQF
>TRBJ2-5|TRBV27
ASRLTGTSGVEETQY
>TRBJ2-7|TRBV6-2/TRBV6-3
ASSYTLQGALYEQY
>TRBJ1-2|TRBV6-1
ASRVTGGGYT
>TRBJ1-1|TRBV20-1
SATIGATEAF
>TRBJ2-5|TRBV10-2
ASSDAGTEQETQY
>TRBJ2-5|TRBV7-2
ASSLLFTGALQETQY
>TRBJ1-2|TRBV7-2
ASSLHRGPNGYT
>TRBJ1-1|TRBV28
ASSQRTPTRF
>TRBJ1-2|TRBV4-2
ASSQDGTGSYGYT
>TRBJ2-7|TRBV7-6
ASSLYLWGWDAEQY
>TRBJ2-7|TRBV20-1
SARDQVAGAYEQY
>TRBJ1-5|TRBV6-2/TRBV6-3
ASREVTGTNQPQH
>TRBJ1-1|TRBV28
ASSLELEAF
>TRBJ2-5|TRBV28
ASSPRGGRAGETQY
>TRBJ2-7|TRBV6-2/TRBV6-3
ASSYSRDRNEQY
>TRBJ1-4|TRBV28
ASTLSGPGIEELF
>TRBJ2-7|TRBV12-3/TRBV12-4
ASSRDRVIDEQY
>TRBJ1-5|TRBV27
ASGQPNQPQH
>TRBJ2-5|TRBV3-1
ASSREIAGGLQETQY
>TRBJ2-7|TRBV29-1
NVVYALTYEQY
>TRBJ2-5|TRBV29-1
SVRTGRETQY
>TRBJ1-1|TRBV12-5
ASGTTLDRDTEAF
>TRBJ2-7|TRBV14
ASSQEAGNEQY
>TRBJ1-1|TRBV20-1
SARDPDRGWNTEAF
>TRBJ1-1|TRBV5-1
ASSFGTGLTEAF
>TRBJ2-7|TRBV28
ASLTRDRGSYEQY
>TRBJ1-5|TRBV6-1
ASSREGGWGNQPQH
>TRBJ2-7|TRBV19
ASRLKTHTSYEQY
>TRBJ1-2|TRBV3-1
ASSPPTTRGSYT
>TRBJ2-7|TRBV6-5
ASRYTGGSYEQY
>TRBJ1-2|TRBV5-6
ASSLDTAGAFIEGYT
>TRBJ1-5|TRBV19
ASQLAGRANQPQH
>TRBJ1-5|TRBV20-1
SARIVQGAGPQH
>TRBJ2-7|TRBV5-1
ASSVTGGLGHEQY
>TRBJ2-7|TRBV6-2/TRBV6-3
ASSYQFYEQY
>TRBJ2-5|TRBV27
ASSLLNQETQY
>TRBJ2-7|TRBV27
ASSPFGSGHLYEQY